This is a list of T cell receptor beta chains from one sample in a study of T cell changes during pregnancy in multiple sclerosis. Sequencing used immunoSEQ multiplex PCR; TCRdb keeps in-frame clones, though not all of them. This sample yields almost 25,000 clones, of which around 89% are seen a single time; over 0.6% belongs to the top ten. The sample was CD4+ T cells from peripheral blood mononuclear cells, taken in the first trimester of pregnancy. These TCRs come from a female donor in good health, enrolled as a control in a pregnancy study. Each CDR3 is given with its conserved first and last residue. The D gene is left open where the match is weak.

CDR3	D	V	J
CAWRQGNYGYTF	NA	TRBV30	TRBJ1-2
CASSETTLWGGPNEKLFF	NA	TRBV2	TRBJ1-4
CASSAGDIDYTEAFF	NA	TRBV9	TRBJ1-1
CASSLQGGETQYF	NA	TRBV4-1	TRBJ2-5
CASSVSGGTLLDTDTQYF	TRBD2	TRBV9	TRBJ2-3
CASSTREAGNDYEQYF	TRBD2	TRBV7-9	TRBJ2-7
CAIRPGAGNTIYF	NA	TRBV2	TRBJ1-3
CASSPRLLQGGDTGELFF	NA	TRBV18	TRBJ2-2
CASSQESRTGHNEQFF	NA	TRBV4-2	TRBJ2-1
CAISEGTGKTNYGYTF	TRBD1	TRBV10-3	TRBJ1-2
CSAALAGLTGDTQYF	TRBD2	TRBV29-1	TRBJ2-3
CASMRDIWGTEAFF	NA	TRBV19	TRBJ1-1
CASSLNFLLAGDPSYNEQFF	TRBD2	TRBV7-8	TRBJ2-1
CASSSNRGAVPNGYTF	TRBD1	TRBV6-5	TRBJ1-2
CASRRQGAHYEQYF	TRBD1	TRBV19	TRBJ2-7
CASSEDGTRQETQYF	NA	TRBV6-1	TRBJ2-5
CASSWGPQGFAEAFF	TRBD1	TRBV5-6	TRBJ1-1
CASSPEGSYDQPQHF	NA	TRBV18	TRBJ1-5
CASTLQTGVETQYF	NA	TRBV6-1	TRBJ2-5
CASSRAGNSNQPQHF	NA	TRBV2	TRBJ1-5
CASLSGWNTEAFF	NA	TRBV6-5	TRBJ1-1
CASSGTSGRPGLETQYF	TRBD2	TRBV2	TRBJ2-5
CASSGLLAGSTDTQYF	TRBD2	TRBV6-1	TRBJ2-3
CASSPFDRGGTNTGELFF	TRBD2	TRBV5-1	TRBJ2-2
CAWTSPYGEVNYEQYF	NA	TRBV30	TRBJ2-7
CASSPQTPSSGANVLTF	NA	TRBV28	TRBJ2-6
CASSSLTGREQYF	TRBD1	TRBV7-9	TRBJ2-7
CASSVSTVGEKLFF	NA	TRBV9	TRBJ1-4
CASRHPVGYGYTF	NA	TRBV28	TRBJ1-2
CASSPRLADSYNEQFF	TRBD2	TRBV11-3	TRBJ2-1
CATVVFGAMKQYF	NA	TRBV7-2	TRBJ2-7
CASRNTGTSGEQFF	TRBD2	TRBV6-5	TRBJ2-1
CASSPYTRGLNEQFF	TRBD1	TRBV27	TRBJ2-1
CSDGTSGGWLDTQYF	TRBD2	TRBV29-1	TRBJ2-3
CASSEAPGQGGETQYF	TRBD1	TRBV6-1	TRBJ2-5
CSASTGTGMYF	TRBD1	TRBV20-1	TRBJ2-7
CASRTRDRGRDEQFF	TRBD1	TRBV6-6	TRBJ2-1
CASSRRSGDEAFF	NA	TRBV7-3	TRBJ1-1
CASSVAQGNTEAFF	NA	TRBV9	TRBJ1-1
CASMGGPEREQYF	NA	TRBV28	TRBJ2-7
CASQSQVVSSYEQYF	NA	TRBV6-1	TRBJ2-7
CASSLEVSRGNEQFF	TRBD2	TRBV5-1	TRBJ2-1
CASSFMSQRFSSRNTEAFF	NA	TRBV7-9	TRBJ1-1
CASSLDGQGGYTF	TRBD1	TRBV7-2	TRBJ1-2
CASSPGTSGYEQYF	TRBD2	TRBV5-6	TRBJ2-7
CASSLLQGATGELFF	TRBD1	TRBV7-2	TRBJ2-2